This T cell receptor beta chain was obtained from a study of T cells after yellow fever vaccination. The study's findings and limits: Contamination of FACS-sorted repertoires by abundant clonotypes from the bulk population could occur. Weaker in magnitude, the secondary response showed a faster peak on day 5 versus 15. A minor fraction of clonotypes spanned both CD4 and CD8 compartments.

TCRdb re-analysed the 5' RACE reads in MiXCR, keeping a single row per CDR3 protein. The sample has approximately 160,000 distinct CDR3 sequences; around 9% are singletons. This clonotype turned up a few times. The antigen is not known. Germline loops: CDR1 MNHEY, CDR2 SVGEGT. The germline V and J ends were trimmed by 4 bases and 0 bases, with 16 bases remaining between them. CDR3 length: 18 residues. The source material was CD8+ T cells sorted from PBMCs, sampled 45 days after the yellow fever booster vaccination. The rearrangement joins TRBV6-2 or TRBV6-3 to TRBJ2-6, with D possibly matching TRBD1 (6 bases). The receptor comes from a young man who received the YFV17D yellow fever vaccine. The CDR3 nucleotides are TGTGCCAGCAGTTTGAGCGTGGGGGCCCCCTCTGGGGCCAACGTCCTGACTTTC. Amino acid sequence: CASSLSVGAPSGANVLTF.